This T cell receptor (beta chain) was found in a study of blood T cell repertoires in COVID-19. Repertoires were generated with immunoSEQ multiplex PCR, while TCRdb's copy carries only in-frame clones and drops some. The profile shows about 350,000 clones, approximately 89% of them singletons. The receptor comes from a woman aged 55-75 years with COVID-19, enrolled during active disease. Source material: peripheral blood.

CDR3 amino acids: CASSRLLSTNEKLFF. In DNA, the CDR3 is TGTGCCAGCAGTAGACTCCTTTCAACTAATGAAAAACTGTTTTTT. The chain is built from TRBV2 and TRBJ1-4, with D hard to call. Looked up from germline, CDR1 is SNHLY and CDR2 is FYNNEI. This CDR3 is built from 15 residues. V was shortened by 5 bases and J by 0 bases, with 10 bases between the two germline ends. The full variable domain, completed using reference TRBV2 and TRBJ1-4, is EPEVTQTPSHQVTQMGQEVILRCVPISNHLYFYWYRQILGQKVEFLVSFYNNEISEKSEIFDDQFSVERPDGSNFTLKIRSTKLEDSAMYFCASSRLLSTNEKLFFGSGTQLSVL.